This T cell receptor beta chain was recorded in a study of early T cells in non-severe SARS-CoV-2 infection. Turning to the study itself: Sequenced material consisted of bulk RNA (from unsorted whole blood), and chains were unpaired.

The CDR3 is made up of 15 amino acids. Trimming pared 2 bases from V and 4 bases from J, leaving 15 bases between. Germline V gene lookup returns CDR1 SGDLS and CDR2 YYNGEE. Each cDNA molecule carried a unique molecular identifier. In TCRdb, the 5' RACE reads were re-called with MiXCR into one record per CDR3 protein. This table has some 83,000 distinct CDR3 sequences, roughly 10% appearing once. The chain employs TRBV9 and TRBJ1-1; D perhaps matches TRBD1 (6 bases). The sample here was whole blood, taken at baseline. This TCR was sampled from an adult who was a healthcare worker with PCR-confirmed SARS-CoV-2 infection or an uninfected control (not recorded which). In nucleotides, the CDR3 is TGTGCCAGCAGCGTCCGACCGGGGGGCGGCACTGAAGCTTTCTTT. This gives the protein CASSVRPGGGTEAFF.